This T cell receptor (beta chain) was documented in a study of identical twins. In this sample, this clonotype turned up many times. MiXCR, applied by TCRdb to the 5' RACE reads, yields one record per CDR3 protein. The sample carries 200,000 to 250,000 distinct CDR3 sequences, roughly a tenth recorded once. The CDR3 is 10 residues long. Germline V gene lookup returns CDR1 SQVTM and CDR2 ANQGSEA. V lost 7 bases and J lost 7, with 9 bases in between. This chain links TRBV29-1 with TRBJ2-3, with unresolved D. The origin of this receptor is a man in his fifties in good health. Sample: memory T cells sorted from blood. The CDR3 loop is CSAFLNTQYF. The CDR3 bases are TGCAGCGCCTTCTTGAATACGCAGTATTTT.